Detailed here is one TCR beta chain. Its antigen is undetermined. Profiling relied on immunoSEQ multiplex PCR, and the TCRdb table lists in-frame clones only, not all of them. Found here are tens of thousands of clones, roughly four fifths of them singletons; the top ten hold 20% to 30%. In germline, CDR1 is LGHDT, CDR2 YNNKEL (reference sequence). V lost 5 bases and J lost 15, with 14 bases in between. This CDR3 region has 11 residues. These data belong to a study of T cell responses to AZD1222 COVID-19 vaccine. Study findings and constraints: Researchers report vaccine-associated CD4 TCRs spanning spike, with dominance at 160-218 and 743-854. Once two AZD1222 doses were given, Spike-specific TCR breadth and depth went up.

Source: peripheral blood, taken 28 days after the second AZD1222 dose. The chain links TRBV3-1 (or the pseudogene TRBV3-2) to TRBJ2-1; D not resolved. This clonotype was sampled from an adult who received the AZD1222 COVID-19 vaccine. The CDR3 spells CASSEPGRRFF. DNA for the CDR3: TGTGCCAGCAGCGAACCGGGCCGAAGGTTCTTC.